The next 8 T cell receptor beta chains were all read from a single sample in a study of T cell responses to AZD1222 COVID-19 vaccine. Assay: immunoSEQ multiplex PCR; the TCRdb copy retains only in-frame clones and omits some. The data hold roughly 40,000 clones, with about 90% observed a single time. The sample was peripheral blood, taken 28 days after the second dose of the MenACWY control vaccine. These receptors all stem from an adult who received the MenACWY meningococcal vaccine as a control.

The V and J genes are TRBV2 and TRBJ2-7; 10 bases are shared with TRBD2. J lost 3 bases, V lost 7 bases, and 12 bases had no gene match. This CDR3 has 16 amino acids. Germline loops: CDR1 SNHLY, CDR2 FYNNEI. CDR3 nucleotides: TGTGCCAGCACCTGGCTAGCGGGAGAATTGGGCTACGAGCAGTACTTC. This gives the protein CASTWLAGELGYEQYF.

CDR3 sequence reads: CASSTLTGPLFYEQYF. CDR3 nucleotide sequence: TGTGCCAGCAGCACACTTACAGGGCCCCTTTTCTACGAGCAGTACTTC. The chain is built from TRBV11-2 and TRBJ2-7, with a tentative D call TRBD1 (6 bases). V was cut by 5 bases and J by 3 bases, with 20 bases left in between. Germline V gene data show CDR1 as SGHAT and CDR2 as FQNNGV. The CDR3 has 16 amino acids.

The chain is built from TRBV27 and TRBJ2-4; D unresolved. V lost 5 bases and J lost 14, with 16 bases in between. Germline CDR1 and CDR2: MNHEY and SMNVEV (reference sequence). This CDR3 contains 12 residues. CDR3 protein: CASSPPDEMEYF. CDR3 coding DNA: TGTGCCAGCAGTCCACCGGACGAGATGGAGTACTTC.

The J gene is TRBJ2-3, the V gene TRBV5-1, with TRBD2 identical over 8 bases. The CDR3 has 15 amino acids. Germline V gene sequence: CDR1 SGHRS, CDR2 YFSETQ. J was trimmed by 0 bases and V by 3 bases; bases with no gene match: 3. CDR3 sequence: CASSYPSGSTDTQYF. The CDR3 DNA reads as TGCGCCAGCAGCTACCCTAGCGGGAGCACAGATACGCAGTATTTT.

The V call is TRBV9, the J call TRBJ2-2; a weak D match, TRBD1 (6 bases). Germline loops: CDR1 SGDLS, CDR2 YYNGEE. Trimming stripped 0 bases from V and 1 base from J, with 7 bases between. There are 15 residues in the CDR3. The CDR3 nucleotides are TGTGCCAGCAGCGTAGAGGGACAGAACACCGGGGAGCTGTTTTTT. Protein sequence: CASSVEGQNTGELFF.

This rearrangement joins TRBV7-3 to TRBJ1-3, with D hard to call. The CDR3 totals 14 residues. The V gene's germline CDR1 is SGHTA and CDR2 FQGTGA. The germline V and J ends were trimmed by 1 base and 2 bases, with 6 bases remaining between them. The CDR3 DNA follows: TGTGCCAGCAGCTTAAATCCCGCTGGAAACACCATATATTTT. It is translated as CASSLNPAGNTIYF.

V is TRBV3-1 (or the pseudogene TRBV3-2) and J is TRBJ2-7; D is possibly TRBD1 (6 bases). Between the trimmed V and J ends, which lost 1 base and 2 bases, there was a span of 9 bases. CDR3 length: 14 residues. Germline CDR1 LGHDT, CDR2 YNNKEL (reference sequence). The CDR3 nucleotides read TGTGCCAGCAGCCAAGGCTCAGGGGCCTACGAGCAGTACTTC. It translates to CASSQGSGAYEQYF.

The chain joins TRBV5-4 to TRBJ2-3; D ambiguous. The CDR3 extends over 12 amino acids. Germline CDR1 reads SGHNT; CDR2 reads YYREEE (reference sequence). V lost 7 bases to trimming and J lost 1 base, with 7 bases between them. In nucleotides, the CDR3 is TGTGCCAGCGGGTTGGGCACAGATACGCAGTATTTT. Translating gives CASGLGTDTQYF.